The 14 T cell receptor beta chains below come from one sample, sequenced in a study of blood T cell repertoires in COVID-19. Sequencing used immunoSEQ multiplex PCR; TCRdb keeps in-frame clones, though not all of them. The sample shows about 17,000 clones, around 73% of them seen only once. Material: peripheral blood. The source of these receptors is a man aged 55 to 70 with active or convalescent COVID-19.

J is TRBJ1-2 and V is TRBV12-3 or TRBV12-4; D gene unclear. The V gene lost 6 bases and the J gene lost 4 bases, with 9 bases spanning the gap. The CDR3 spans 12 residues. CDR3 in amino acids: CASSREVYGYTF. DNA of the CDR3: TGTGCCAGCAGCAGAGAGGTCTATGGCTACACCTTC.

The chain combines TRBV29-1 with TRBJ2-3, with 14 bases identical to TRBD2. Trimming at V came to 3 bases and at J to 1 base, leaving 9 bases not matched to a gene. Germline CDR1 is SQVTM and CDR2 is ANQGSEA. CDR3 length: 18 residues. CDR3 DNA: TGCAGCGTTGATGGGACTAGCGGGGGTCCGAGGGGCACAGATACGCAGTATTTT. This gives the protein CSVDGTSGGPRGTDTQYF.

The chain couples TRBV10-1 to TRBJ2-7; the D is unclear. Germline V CDR1 and CDR2: WNHNN, SYGVQD (reference sequence). V lost 4 bases and J 1 base, leaving 8 bases between the germline ends. This CDR3 comprises 13 residues. CDR3: CASSAPGSYEQYF. The DNA of the CDR3 is TGCGCCAGCAGTGCTCCAGGATCCTACGAGCAGTACTTC.

There are a few counts of this clone. CDR3 protein: CSVSPPEGYGYTF. CDR3 sequence (DNA): TGCAGCGTGAGCCCCCCGGAGGGCTATGGCTACACCTTC. The chain couples TRBV29-1 to TRBJ1-2; D unresolved. The germline V gene has CDR1 SQVTM and CDR2 ANQGSEA. The CDR3 loop spans 13 amino acids. V shed 6 bases and J shed 4 bases, with 15 bases lying between them.

V gene TRBV15 combines with J gene TRBJ2-3; TRBD1 is a possible D gene (6 bases). V lost 5 bases to trimming and J lost 0 bases, with 12 bases between them. The CDR3 runs to 15 residues. From germline, CDR1 is LNHNV and CDR2 YYDKDF (reference sequence). CDR3 nucleotide sequence: TGTGCCACCAGCCCCGGGACACCTAGCACAGATACGCAGTATTTT. It is translated as CATSPGTPSTDTQYF. The complete variable domain, with remaining parts taken from reference TRBV15 and TRBJ2-3, reads DAMVIQNPRYQVTQFGKPVTLSCSQTLNHNVMYWYQQKSSQAPKLLFHYYDKDFNNEADTPDNFQSRRPNTSFCFLDIRSPGLGDTAMYLCATSPGTPSTDTQYFGPGTRLTVL.

The CDR3 DNA sequence: TGTGCCAGTAGTATCGACAGCTTAAATCAGCCCCAGCATTTT. This gives the protein CASSIDSLNQPQHF. V usage is TRBV19 and J usage is TRBJ1-5; D possibly corresponds to TRBD1 (5 bases). Germline values: CDR1 LNHDA, CDR2 SQIVND (reference sequence). The V end lost 3 bases, the J end lost 4 bases, and 10 bases lay between the germline ends. The CDR3 runs to 14 residues.

This chain joins TRBV9 and TRBJ1-2, with D possibly being TRBD1 (6 bases). The CDR3 covers 13 residues. Germline CDR1 SGDLS, CDR2 YYNGEE. V lost 0 bases and J 7 bases, leaving 10 bases between the germline ends. CDR3 loop: CASSVDREGGYTF. The CDR3, as DNA: TGTGCCAGCAGCGTAGACAGGGAGGGTGGCTACACCTTC.

J is TRBJ1-2 and V is TRBV19; possible D gene TRBD1, 6 bases. This CDR3 contains 13 residues. Germline V gene data show CDR1 as LNHDA and CDR2 as SQIVND (reference sequence). The V and J ends lost 8 bases and 4 bases respectively, with 14 bases between them. CDR3 protein: CASRTADFYGYTF. CDR3 DNA: TGTGCCAGTCGGACAGCTGACTTCTATGGCTACACCTTC.

J is TRBJ2-4 and V is TRBV5-4, with 7 bases lining up with TRBD1. The germline V gene encodes CDR1 SGHNT and CDR2 YYREEE (reference sequence). V lost 4 bases to trimming and J lost 5 bases; unmatched junction nucleotides: 6. The CDR3 runs to 14 residues. Here the CDR3 reads CASSPGTVQNIQYF. The CDR3 bases are TGTGCCAGCAGCCCGGGGACAGTACAAAACATTCAGTACTTC.

This clone was recorded a few times. V is TRBV6-5 and J is TRBJ2-7; the match to TRBD1 covers 10 bases. Trimming took 6 bases from V and 3 from J; bases not matched to a gene: 2. Germline loops: CDR1 MNHEY, CDR2 SVGAGI. The CDR3 has 13 residues. In DNA, the CDR3 is TGTGCCAGCAGCGGGACAGGGGTCTACGAGCAGTACTTC. Amino acids: CASSGTGVYEQYF.

The chain has TRBV7-9 and TRBJ2-1; no definite D call. Germline V gives CDR1 SEHNR, CDR2 FQNEAQ (reference sequence). V lost 6 bases, J lost 11 bases, and 11 bases lay in between. CDR3 length: 11 residues. CDR3 in DNA: TGTGCCAGCAGTATTCTAGAAAAGCAGTTCTTC. Its protein product is CASSILEKQFF. The variable domain in full, completed from reference TRBV7-9 and TRBJ2-1, reads DTGVSQNPRHKITKRGQNVTFRCDPISEHNRLYWYRQTLGQGPEFLTYFQNEAQLEKSRLLSDRFSAERPKGSFSTLEIQRTEQGDSAMYLCASSILEKQFFGPGTRLTVL.

This clone was detected once. V gene TRBV28 combines with J gene TRBJ1-1; D uncertain. The length of the CDR3 is 11 residues. V dropped 10 bases and J dropped 6 bases, with 12 bases sitting between them. Germline V lookup: CDR1 MDHEN, CDR2 SYDVKM. CDR3 protein: CATGGASEAFF. The CDR3 DNA reads TGTGCCACCGGAGGCGCGTCTGAAGCTTTCTTT.

The chain uses TRBV6-5 and TRBJ1-3; the match to TRBD1 covers 8 bases. The germline V gene encodes CDR1 MNHEY and CDR2 SVGAGI. The trim removed 8 bases at V and 4 bases at J, leaving 10 bases unmatched. The CDR3 is 15 amino acids. CDR3 nucleotides: TGTGCCAGCGGGCGGACAGGGCGTTACGGAAACACCATATATTTT. It is translated as CASGRTGRYGNTIYF.

The J gene is TRBJ2-1, the V gene TRBV6-5; D perhaps matches TRBD2 (7 bases). V dropped 8 bases and J dropped 5 bases, with 19 bases sitting between them. The CDR3 length is 15 residues. Germline loops: CDR1 MNHEY, CDR2 SVGAGI. The CDR3 DNA reads as TGTGCCAGCCAAGTTGGGAAGGGGGGGAACAATGAGCAGTTCTTC. Its protein product is CASQVGKGGNNEQFF.